The sequence of this T cell receptor beta chain was determined in a study of T cells in Graves' hyperthyroidism and ophthalmopathy. Across the study: Blood from the periphery was taken at initial diagnosis, before any treatment.

For Graves' hyperthyroidism to be stable, ophthalmopathy could not progress within 18 months. Diagnoses were made from clinical symptoms, serum measures (thyroxine and TRAb), thyroid ultrasound and orbital computed tomography. Extraction of PBMCs used about 9.2 ml of fresh peripheral blood. The J segment lost 8 bases and the V segment lost 3 bases, leaving 4 bases of the junction unmatched. In germline, CDR1 is SEHNR, CDR2 FQNEAQ (reference sequence). The CDR3 length is 14 residues. Amplified TCR beta CDR3 regions derived from RNA transcripts. Using the HTBI primer set, a first-round RT-PCR was run on the TCR CDR3. TCRdb re-called the multiplex PCR reads through MiXCR, storing one row per CDR3 protein. The table shows over 150,000 distinct CDR3 sequences, with more than 15% occurring only once. This clonotype was detected once.

V usage is TRBV7-9 and J usage is TRBJ2-1; 10 bases are a match to TRBD2. The source of this sequence is a woman aged 50 to 65 with Graves' hyperthyroidism. Sequenced material: blood. The CDR3 bases are TGTGCCAGCAGCTTGCTAGCGGGAGCGGATGAGCAGTTCTTC. It is translated as CASSLLAGADEQFF.